In its sample, the clone carrying this T cell receptor beta chain was seen a few times. Both 60 Vbeta primers and 13 Jbeta primers went into the PCR. The data were produced by immunoSEQ multiplex PCR, yet TCRdb's version contains in-frame clones alone and is incomplete. Here the sample spans some 140,000 clones, roughly 77% being singletons. J was trimmed by 2 bases and V by 3 bases; bases with no gene match: 1. Germline assignment: CDR1 SGHTA and CDR2 FQGNSA. The CDR3 extends over 15 amino acids. The data were taken from a study of cytomegalovirus exposure and HLA in healthy donors. The sequence was collected from a man aged 25-45 years in good health and CMV-seropositive. This chain links TRBV7-2 with TRBJ2-3; 11 bases agree with TRBD2. The sequenced material came from PBMCs. The CDR3 loop is CASSFSGGDTDTQYF. The DNA of the CDR3 is TGTGCCAGCAGCTTTAGCGGGGGGGACACAGATACGCAGTATTTT. The entire variable domain, with the rest obtained from reference TRBV7-2 and TRBJ2-3, is as follows: GAGVSQSPSNKVTEKGKDVELRCDPISGHTALYWYRQSLGQGLEFLIYFQGNSAPDKSGLPSDRFSAERTGGSVSTLTIQRTQQEDSAVYLCASSFSGGDTDTQYFGPGTRLTVL.